What follows are 10 T cell receptor beta chains derived from one specimen sequenced in a study of blood T cell repertoires in COVID-19. The repertoire was sequenced with immunoSEQ multiplex PCR; TCRdb's copy has only in-frame clones and lacks some. Of approximately 210,000 clones in the sample, about 95% were seen once. Sequencing was performed on peripheral blood. Every receptor here comes from a man under 40 with COVID-19, enrolled during active disease.

The rearrangement links TRBV27 to TRBJ1-2; TRBD1 matches at 7 bases. CDR1 and CDR2 from the germline V gene are MNHEY and SMNVEV (reference sequence). After removal of 2 bases from V and 0 bases from J, the junction contained 0 bases not matched to a gene. The CDR3 is 14 amino acids. The CDR3 loop reads CASSLDRANYGYTF. CDR3 nucleotide sequence: TGTGCCAGCAGTTTAGACAGGGCTAACTATGGCTACACCTTC.

The chain is built from TRBV6-5 and TRBJ2-7; D might be TRBD2 (7 bases). From germline, CDR1 is MNHEY and CDR2 SVGAGI. This CDR3 is 12 amino acids long. V was pared by 6 bases and J by 5 bases, with 11 bases between. CDR3 DNA: TGTGCCAGCAGGGGGGGGCTCAACGAGCAGTACTTC. It is translated as CASRGGLNEQYF.

The chain links TRBV2 to TRBJ2-7, with D perhaps TRBD1 (6 bases). CDR1 SNHLY and CDR2 FYNNEI come from the germline V gene. CDR3 size: 14 residues. Trimming removed 9 bases at V and 0 bases at J, with 15 bases between. CDR3 coding DNA: TGTGCCAGTCGCTTCACAGGGCTCTCCTACGAGCAGTACTTC. Amino acids: CASRFTGLSYEQYF.

This rearrangement joins TRBV6-1 to TRBJ1-6, with D perhaps matching TRBD1 (6 bases). Per germline, CDR1 MNHNS and CDR2 SASEGT. Trimming cost V 3 bases and J 9 bases, with 21 bases left between them. The CDR3 extends over 17 amino acids. CDR3 region: CASSDDPFTGFPSPLHF. CDR3 in DNA: TGTGCCAGCAGTGACGACCCCTTTACAGGGTTTCCTTCACCCCTCCACTTT.

This chain links TRBV4-2 with TRBJ2-1, with D maybe TRBD2 (6 bases). With 4 bases removed from V and 5 bases from J, the gap between germline ends came to 15 bases. CDR3 size: 15 residues. Germline V gene data show CDR1 as LGHNA and CDR2 as YNFKEQ. CDR3 nucleotide sequence: TGTGCCAGCAGCCGGGGGGAATTAGGGAACAATGAGCAGTTCTTC. It yields the protein CASSRGELGNNEQFF.

The CDR3 DNA reads as TGTGCCAGCTCACCAGGAGTCCCAGGGGATGGCAATCAGCCCCAGCATTTT. Protein: CASSPGVPGDGNQPQHF. This chain connects TRBV18 to TRBJ1-5; D possibly corresponds to TRBD1 (6 bases). V was trimmed by 2 bases and J by 2 bases, leaving 16 bases between them. This CDR3 comprises 17 residues. The germline V gene encodes CDR1 KGHSH and CDR2 LQKENI.

The CDR3 DNA reads as TGTGCCACCAGCAGGGCGGGGGGGCAAAAAGAGACCCAGTACTTC. Protein product: CATSRAGGQKETQYF. The rearrangement links TRBV15 to TRBJ2-5; 9 bases match TRBD2. The V segment lost 3 bases and the J segment 3 bases; nucleotides outside the gene matches: 5. Germline V gene sequence: CDR1 LNHNV, CDR2 YYDKDF (reference sequence). The CDR3 contains 15 residues. Together with reference TRBV15 and TRBJ2-5, the CDR3 gives the full variable domain: DAMVIQNPRYQVTQFGKPVTLSCSQTLNHNVMYWYQQKSSQAPKLLFHYYDKDFNNEADTPDNFQSRRPNTSFCFLDIRSPGLGDTAMYLCATSRAGGQKETQYFGPGTRLLVL.

The chain links TRBV7-9 to TRBJ2-1; D remains ambiguous. This CDR3 region has 15 residues. V was shortened by 1 base and J by 6 bases, with 13 bases between the two germline ends. Looked up from germline, CDR1 is SEHNR and CDR2 is FQNEAQ (reference sequence). The CDR3 spells CASSLVRSRVNEQFF. The CDR3 DNA sequence: TGTGCCAGCAGCTTAGTGCGGAGCCGTGTCAATGAGCAGTTCTTC.

This clone was seen just once. The chain uses TRBV6-5 and TRBJ2-2; D possibly corresponds to TRBD2 (6 bases). Germline V lookup: CDR1 MNHEY, CDR2 SVGAGI. With 5 bases removed from V and 0 bases from J, the gap between germline ends came to 10 bases. The CDR3 is made up of 15 amino acids. The CDR3 region has the DNA TGTGCCAGCAGTCCTGGGACTCCGAACACCGGGGAGCTGTTTTTT. Amino acid sequence: CASSPGTPNTGELFF.

The J gene is TRBJ1-1, the V gene TRBV10-1; no clear D gene. Germline CDR1 reads WNHNN; CDR2 reads SYGVQD (reference sequence). This CDR3 region has 12 residues. The V and J ends lost 6 bases and 5 bases respectively, with 10 bases between them. The CDR3 sequence: CASSGTGTEAFF. CDR3 nucleotides: TGCGCCAGCAGCGGCACGGGGACTGAAGCTTTCTTT.